This TCR beta chain was recorded in a study of cytomegalovirus exposure and HLA in healthy donors (dated by TCRdb to 2015 to 2018). As for the study more broadly: An earlier analysis of roughly 500 of the donors reported roughly 270 Gb of sequence data and 117 million unique TCR beta sequences from about 200 million T cells. Four or five DR-DQ haplotypes were handled as single units for association and clustering, since linkage in the cohort was strong. The number of typed donors differed by locus: roughly 629-640 for A, B, C, DRB1 and DQB1; approximately 530 for DQA1; about 600 for DPA1; and 450 to 480 for DPB1. An early release that covered 500 to 800 HLA-typed donors contained 250 to 350 gigabases of sequencing data and tens of millions of unique TCR sequences. Both class I and class II loci were covered by HLA typing, at four-digit resolution. To decide whether each TCR beta V gene segment behaved as functional or pseudogenic, an earlier analysis of several hundred of the donors relied on high-throughput TCR beta sequencing. The study used immunosequencing to profile the T cell repertoires of several hundred subjects and linked those repertoires to cytomegalovirus serostatus. To study patterns of TCR occurrence, a later analysis re-analyzed previously published TCR beta repertoires from 666 donors and added high-resolution HLA genotyping. High-throughput TCR immunosequencing, statistical association of individual TCRs with disease status, and machine learning were combined to predict cytomegalovirus infection status. Every repertoire in the discovery cohort had been generated on one and the same sequencing platform. Donor age, sex, ethnicity and CMV serostatus were compiled together with the repertoire data. The study aimed to test whether cataloging public T cell receptors could reveal signatures of past pathogen exposure. In a later genetic analysis, genome-wide SNP genotypes for about 60% of the 666 donors were used, and that subset was treated as a discovery cohort. Across approximately 400 genotyped donors of the cohort, an average of roughly 250,000 unique TCR beta nucleotide sequences per donor were sequenced, and 15% to 20% of those sequences were non-productive. Of the roughly 400 genotyped donors, less than 90% were placed in the genetic ancestry cluster associated with self-reported Caucasian donors. Rather than using new phenotypic data, the later analysis identified candidate immune exposures from TCR beta sequences and from how often those sequences occurred across donors. Along with the approximately 650-subject first cohort, a separate validation cohort of over a hundred different subjects was used.

The receptor library was made with the immunoSEQ multiplex PCR assay. For the multiplex PCR, a mixture combining 60 forward primers for TCR Vbeta segments and 13 reverse primers for TCR Jbeta segments was used. Amplification of the CDR3 region of rearranged TCR beta genes was performed with a multiplex PCR assay on genomic DNA. Amplified TCR beta libraries were sequenced as 87-base-pair reads on the Illumina HiSeq System. Regarding the original processing steps: Across the 670 or so repertoires, a later analysis counted 60 million to 90 million unique TCR beta chains, approximately 10 million of which were shared by at least two donors. Raw reads were error-corrected and collapsed into unique sequences by a nearest-neighbor algorithm in which closely related sequences were merged to remove PCR and sequencing errors. CDR3 sequences were aligned to IMGT reference sequences to assign V, D and J gene segments. For a sequence to be retained, a match of at least six nucleotides to both a V gene segment and a J gene segment was required. A rearrangement counted as productive if the CDR3 had no stop codons and remained in frame with V and J, and every other rearrangement counted as non-productive. CDR3 was defined according to IMGT convention as the region running from the second conserved V-encoded cysteine to the conserved J-encoded phenylalanine. Sequences without an unambiguous match to a single V gene segment were excluded from the earlier analysis of over 500 of the donors. An earlier analysis of 450 to 650 of the donors called V segments functional above 56.7% productive rearrangements and segregating when the between-donor standard deviation exceeded 5%. A statistical classification framework was built to diagnose cytomegalovirus status from the catalog of TCR beta chain sequences. V and J gene assignment, in a later analysis, came from comparing TCR nucleotide sequences with IMGT/GENE-DB human TR gene sequences. In a later analysis, CDR3 sequences and most-parsimonious VDJ recombination scenarios were assigned using the TCRdist pipeline. In a later analysis, every TCR beta chain was defined by the combination of its CDR3 amino acid sequence and its V-gene family, and reads without a unique V-gene family were dropped. In a later analysis, around 600 highly shared, low-generation-probability nucleotide sequences were removed to address suspected cross-contamination and a sequencing artifact. In a later analysis, a clonal expansion index was calculated for each public chain from normalized within-repertoire ranks of inferred template counts. Generation probabilities in a later analysis came from a VDJ recombination model fitted to out-of-frame rearrangements, and those results were checked against IGoR. In a later analysis, hypergeometric tests were used to score TCR-TCR, TCR-HLA and TCR-CMV co-occurrence, with a repertoire-size bias correction applied to TCR pairs. To estimate false discovery rates, a later analysis permuted the HLA or CMV assignments 20 times. In a later analysis, co-occurring TCRs were grouped with DBSCAN, and TCRdist sequence similarity was added when clustering was performed within HLA-allele-positive subsets. Repertoires with fewer than 30,000 or more than 120,000 public chains, plus five repertoires with anomalous nucleotide sharing, were excluded from co-occurrence clustering. This immuneACCESS table, as held by TCRdb, lists in-frame sequences with V and J called but not all clones. Of the missing ones, under half trace to an unresolved V gene in checked studies; the others have no known cause. Clone size and V and J calls were adopted from that table, with D and trimming inferred from the DNA. In this sample the table shows some 100,000 clones, roughly two thirds of which occur a single time. The ten largest clones capture approximately 15% of the sample.

The cohort comprised some 680 healthy bone marrow donors. At the time of sampling, every cohort member was nominally healthy, though immune exposures that went unrecorded were likely present. The donor was CMV seropositive and belonged to the group of more than 250 seropositive cohort members. Each donor provided a peripheral blood sample, and peripheral blood mononuclear cells were used for TCR beta sequencing. The Qiagen DNeasy Blood Extraction Kit was used to extract genomic DNA from the blood cell samples. This clone was picked up a small number of times. Its antigen specificity is not known. Nothing much larger sits one base from this clone, and base qualities are not available. Study-wide findings and limitations: A total of 150 to 200 TCR beta chains were listed by the study as associated with cytomegalovirus. Linkage disequilibrium might explain the correlated functional status among segregating V segments, but an unknown experimental factor could not be ruled out. Some IMGT-functional V segments, including TRBV6-2 and TRBV6-3, could not be distinguished by the 87-base-pair reads and were therefore excluded. In an earlier analysis of around 600 of the donors, most TCR beta V segments appeared in productive rearrangements about 87% or about 30% of the time, broadly matching IMGT annotations. While some public TCRs were present in many individuals, most TCR sequences turned up only very rarely across donors. A further reported finding was that TCR beta sequences accurately predicted the HLA-A and HLA-B alleles for most subjects in the first cohort. Because counts were too low, seventeen rarely observed V segments, including chromosome 9 orphons, were left out of the earlier analysis of about 620 of the donors. In a later analysis, TCR association rates were found to vary across HLA loci, with the most associated TCRs seen for DRB1 alleles and the fewest for HLA-C alleles. Roughly uniform sequencing depth across donors was assumed in presence/absence analyses, although this assumption may not hold. This cohort had only TCR beta chains sequenced, and the lack of alpha or paired-chain data limited which features could be detected. Strong co-occurrence of HLA alleles, especially DR and DQ, made assigning TCR associations to individual alleles difficult. An association between a missense DCLRE1C variant and V-gene and J-gene trimming of TCR beta chains was found in a later genetic analysis and replicated in an independent cohort. In both the original and validation cohorts, the classifier was reported to diagnose cytomegalovirus status with high specificity and sensitivity. In a later analysis, HLA-associated TCR beta chains were found to be more clonally expanded and to have lower generation probabilities than equally common non-associated chains. A cluster of highly shared sequence variants was judged likely to represent a technical artifact of the sequencing pipeline. In vitro tests confirmed that three of the cytomegalovirus-associated TCR beta chains recognize cytomegalovirus antigens. In a later genetic analysis, fewer N-insertions in productive TCRs were reported among donors in an Asian-associated ancestry cluster than the roughly 700-donor mean. In a later analysis, several top co-occurrence clusters were reported to appear linked to parvovirus B19, influenza, CMV and Epstein-Barr virus. A later analysis found that most CMV-associated TCR beta chains appeared HLA-restricted, with HLA associations seemingly driven largely by CMV exposure. A later analysis associated about 17,000 TCR beta sequences with specific HLA alleles at a false discovery rate of 0.05. HLA typing was unavailable for some donors at each locus, so association tests used only the typed subset. The only immune exposure information available for the cohort was CMV serostatus. The authors suggested that the approach could potentially be extended to other disease states and immunological phenotypes.

From cysteine to phenylalanine, the CDR3 is 14 amino acids long. Of the read, only the CDR3 DNA is kept; its 42 bases are in frame from base 1. CDR1 and CDR2 were assigned from the germline V gene as MNHNS and SASEGT. Here V drops 11 bases and J drops 6 bases, and the junction holds 14 bases not matched to any gene. The receptor was isolated from a woman aged 45-60 years in good health and CMV-seropositive. The sequenced sample was PBMCs. The rearranged chain carries TRBV6-1 and TRBJ2-7; 9 bases in the junction line up with TRBD2. The nucleotide sequence reads as follows: TGTGCCCTTCACCAGGCTAGCGGGATGGGCGAGCAGTACTTC. Its amino acids are CALHQASGMGEQYF.